Here is one T cell receptor beta chain with its context. After removal of 5 bases from V and 4 bases from J, the junction contained 13 bases not matched to a gene. Germline assignment: CDR1 SEHNR and CDR2 FQNEAQ (reference sequence). This CDR3 comprises 17 residues. The sample is drawn from a study of blood T cell repertoires in COVID-19. Study context: Samples representing acute and convalescent COVID-19 were sourced from the United States, Italy and Spain.

Authors' processing steps: Estimates of nucleated cell counts were drawn from the amplification of reference gene primers. Measured with immunoSEQ multiplex PCR; TCRdb has only the in-frame clones, and not every one. That table is the source of V, J and clone size, and D and trimming were worked out from the DNA. The repertoire holds some 59,000 clones, with about 78% as singletons. Sequenced sample: peripheral blood. This chain connects TRBV7-9 to TRBJ2-2; TRBD1 agrees at 7 bases. The TCR originated in a man older than 75 with active or convalescent COVID-19. CDR3 protein: CASSTDRDSLITGELFF. CDR3 nucleotide sequence: TGTGCCAGCAGCACTGACCGGGACAGCCTGATCACCGGGGAGCTGTTTTTT.